This entry concerns a single T cell receptor (beta chain). The sample comes from a study of CD8+CD57+ T cells in acquired aplastic anemia. Trimming stripped 7 bases from V and 4 bases from J, with 19 bases between. Germline V gene data show CDR1 as ENHRY and CDR2 as SYGVKD. The CDR3 sequence is 15 residues long. The study profiled TCR beta VDJ and CDR3 using genomic DNA as template. TCRdb reanalysed the reads using MiXCR and keeps one entry per CDR3 protein. Among some 290,000 distinct CDR3 sequences listed, 45% to 65% were seen once. The sequencing input was sorted CD4+, CD8+, or CD8+CD57+ T cells (not recorded which) from PBMCs. The chain joins TRBV10-3 to TRBJ1-1, with a possible D match to TRBD1 (6 bases). The source of this sequence is a human donor with severe aplastic anemia or a healthy control (not recorded which). The CDR3 coding sequence is TGTGCCATCACCGATGGGTACAGGGTCGGCACTGAAGCTTTCTTT. It is translated as CAITDGYRVGTEAFF.